This entry features one T cell receptor (beta chain) sequence. What it recognizes is unknown. CDR3 length: 15 residues. Germline trimming cut 2 bases from V and 6 bases from J; bases unmatched to any gene: 5. CDR1 and CDR2 (germline): SGDLS, YYNGEE. This record belongs to a study of cytomegalovirus exposure and HLA in healthy donors. Study-wide results and limits: Most TCR beta V segments were productive about 90% or about 30% of the time in an earlier analysis. Later on, analysis showed that most CMV-associated TCR beta chains appeared to be HLA-restricted. CMV serostatus was the only immune exposure information that was available.

With 60 Vbeta and 13 Jbeta primers, the PCR was carried out. Sequencing was performed with immunoSEQ multiplex PCR; in TCRdb, only in-frame clones are kept and a portion is missing. The sample records 150,000 to 200,000 clones, 65% to 80% being singletons. This chain connects TRBV9 to TRBJ1-4, with TRBD1 identical over 9 bases. The receptor was derived from a woman between 35 and 50 years old in good health and CMV-seronegative. Sample: PBMCs. CDR3 protein: CASSVTGTGYEKLFF. In DNA, the CDR3 is TGTGCCAGCAGCGTTACCGGGACAGGGTATGAAAAACTGTTTTTT.